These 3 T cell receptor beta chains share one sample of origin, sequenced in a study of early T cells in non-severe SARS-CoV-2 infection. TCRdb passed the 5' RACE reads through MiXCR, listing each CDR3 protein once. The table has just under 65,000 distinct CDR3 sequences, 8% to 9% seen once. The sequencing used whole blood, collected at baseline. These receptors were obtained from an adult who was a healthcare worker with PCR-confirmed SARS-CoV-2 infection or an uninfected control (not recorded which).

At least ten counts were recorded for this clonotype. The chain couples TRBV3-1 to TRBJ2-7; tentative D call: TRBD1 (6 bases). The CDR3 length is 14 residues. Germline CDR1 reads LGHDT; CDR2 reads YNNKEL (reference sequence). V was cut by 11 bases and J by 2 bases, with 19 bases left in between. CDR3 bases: TGTGCCCGCCACTCGAGGGGGTTCCCCTACGAGCAGTACTTC. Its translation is CARHSRGFPYEQYF.

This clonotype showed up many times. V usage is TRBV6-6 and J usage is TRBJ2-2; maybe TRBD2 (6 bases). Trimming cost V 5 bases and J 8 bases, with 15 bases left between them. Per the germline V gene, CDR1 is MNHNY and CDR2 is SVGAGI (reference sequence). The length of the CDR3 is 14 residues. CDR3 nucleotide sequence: TGTGCCAGCAGTACCGCGGGAACTCCAGGGGAGCTGTTTTTT. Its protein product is CASSTAGTPGELFF.

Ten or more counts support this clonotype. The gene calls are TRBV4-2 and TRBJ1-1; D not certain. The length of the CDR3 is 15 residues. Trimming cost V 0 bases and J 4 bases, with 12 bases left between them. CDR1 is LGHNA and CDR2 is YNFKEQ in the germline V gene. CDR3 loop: CASSQDYGEITEAFF. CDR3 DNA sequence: TGTGCCAGCAGCCAAGATTACGGGGAAATCACTGAAGCTTTCTTT.